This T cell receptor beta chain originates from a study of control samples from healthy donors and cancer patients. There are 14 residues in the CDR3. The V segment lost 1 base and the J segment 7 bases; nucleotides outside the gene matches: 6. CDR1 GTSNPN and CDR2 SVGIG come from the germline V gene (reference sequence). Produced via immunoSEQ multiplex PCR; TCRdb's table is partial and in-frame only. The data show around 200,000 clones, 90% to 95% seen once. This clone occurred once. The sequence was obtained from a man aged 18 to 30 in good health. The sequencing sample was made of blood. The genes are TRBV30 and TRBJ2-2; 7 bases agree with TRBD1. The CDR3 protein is CAWSATGLGGELFF. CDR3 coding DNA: TGTGCCTGGAGTGCGACAGGGTTGGGCGGGGAGCTGTTTTTT.